One sample yielded the 23 T cell receptor beta chains listed below, sequenced in a study of regulatory T cells in long-lasting Graves disease. Time point meaning: persistent/refractory GD, antithyroid drugs over 5 years with positive TRAb. The TCR library used RNA extracted from PBMCs. Relying on iRepertoire HTBI primers and Arm-PCR of CDR3 regions, the team built TCR beta libraries. TCRdb analysed the multiplex PCR reads with MiXCR anew, one entry per CDR3 protein. The table shows hundreds of thousands of distinct CDR3 sequences, with approximately 29% occurring only once. The source was peripheral blood mononuclear cells (PBMCs), collected when the disease was refractory, from a patient treated with antithyroid drugs. The receptors originated from a female donor with Graves disease.

Comment on this clonotype: The junction departs from germline at one end; a sequencing error may be responsible. The chain combines TRBV11-1 with TRBJ2-7; 11 bases map to TRBD2. The length of the CDR3 is 13 residues. The germline V gene encodes CDR1 SGHAT and CDR2 FQDESV (reference sequence). CDR3 protein: CASSFPGLAAPSF. The DNA of the CDR3 is TGTGCCAGCAGCTTTCCGGGACTAGCGGCCCCGTCCTTC. The full variable domain, its missing parts supplied by reference TRBV11-1 and TRBJ2-7, is EAEVAQSPRYKITEKSQAVAFWCDPISGHATLYWYRQILGQGPELLVQFQDESVVDDSQLPKDRFSAERLKGVDSTLKIQPAELGDSAMYLCASSFPGLAAPSFGPGTRLTVT.

There are many counts of this clonotype. This chain joins TRBV20-1 and TRBJ2-7; no definite D call. V lost 1 base and J lost 9, with 16 bases in between. The length of the CDR3 is 13 residues. Germline loops: CDR1 DFQATT, CDR2 SNEGSKA (reference sequence). CDR3 region: CSARVQGFGWQYF. The CDR3 region has the DNA TGCAGTGCTAGAGTTCAAGGGTTTGGCTGGCAGTACTTC.

The CDR3 protein is CASSLVSFTSGNLGELFF. CDR3 bases: TGTGCCAGCAGCTTGGTCTCGTTTACTAGCGGGAACCTGGGGGAGCTGTTTTTT. The chain uses TRBV5-6 and TRBJ2-2, with 10 bases aligning to TRBD2. The length of the CDR3 is 18 residues. Germline values: CDR1 SGHDT, CDR2 YYEEEE. After removal of 0 bases from V and 8 bases from J, the junction contained 13 bases not matched to a gene.

The V gene is TRBV5-1, the J gene TRBJ2-3; 11 bases align to TRBD2. The CDR3 spans 16 residues. The ends lost 3 bases at V and 5 bases at J; junction bases unmatched: 8. Germline V lookup: CDR1 SGHRS, CDR2 YFSETQ. This chain's CDR3 is CASSSLAGGSRDTQYF. The CDR3 DNA is TGCGCCAGCAGCTCCTTAGCGGGAGGGTCGAGAGATACGCAGTATTTT.

The chain couples TRBV28 to TRBJ1-4; 8 bases agree with TRBD1. After removal of 2 bases from V and 7 bases from J, the junction contained 6 bases not matched to a gene. The CDR3 is 15 residues long. Germline loops: CDR1 MDHEN, CDR2 SYDVKM. The CDR3 reads CASSLEWQGAEKLFF. The CDR3 DNA is TGTGCCAGCAGTTTAGAATGGCAGGGGGCTGAAAAACTGTTTTTT.

As to this clonotype: At one boundary the junction diverges from the germline segment, which might be a read error. The gene calls are TRBV12-3 or TRBV12-4 and TRBJ1-1, with D possibly matching TRBD1 (6 bases). This CDR3 contains 16 residues. CDR3 protein: CASRTGQSGMDTEAFF. DNA of the CDR3: TGTGCCAGCAGGACCGGACAGTCTGGAATGGACACTGAAGCTTTCTTC.

This clonotype was recorded at least ten times. The chain combines TRBV28 with TRBJ1-5; D not certain. V lost 4 bases to trimming and J lost 7 bases, with 11 bases between them. Germline CDR1 MDHEN, CDR2 SYDVKM. The CDR3 has 13 residues. CDR3 residues: CASSYGLGQPQHF. CDR3 coding DNA: TGTGCCAGCAGTTACGGACTTGGGCAGCCCCAGCATTTT.

This chain uses TRBV11-2 with TRBJ1-2; D perhaps matches TRBD1 (5 bases). Germline values: CDR1 SGHAT, CDR2 FQNNGV. This CDR3 region has 13 residues. Between the trimmed V and J ends, which lost 10 bases and 0 bases, there was a span of 12 bases. The CDR3 nucleotides read TGTGCCACCCGGGGCACCACTAACTATGGCTACACCTTC. Residues: CATRGTTNYGYTF.

This clonotype appeared a few times. The chain uses TRBV3-1 and TRBJ1-2; TRBD1 matches at 11 bases. The CDR3 spans 15 residues. J lost 4 bases, V lost 0 bases, and 1 base had no gene match. The germline V gene encodes CDR1 LGHDT and CDR2 YNNKEL (reference sequence). CDR3 amino acids: CASSQEGTGGYGYTF. As DNA, the CDR3 is TGTGCCAGCAGCCAAGAGGGGACAGGGGGCTATGGCTACACCTTC.

The V call is TRBV6-1, the J call TRBJ2-1; TRBD1 aligns across 8 bases. The CDR3 runs 14 residues. CDR1 and CDR2 (germline): MNHNS, SASEGT. V lost 8 bases to trimming and J lost 4 bases; unmatched junction nucleotides: 7. As DNA, the CDR3 is TGTGCCAGCCTACCGGACAGGGATTACAATGAGCAGTTCTTC. Translating gives CASLPDRDYNEQFF.

This clonotype was picked up many times. This rearrangement joins TRBV27 to TRBJ2-5; TRBD2 is a possible D gene (6 bases). Germline CDR1 is MNHEY and CDR2 is SMNVEV (reference sequence). The CDR3 runs 15 residues. Trimming took off 4 bases at V and 4 bases at J, with 16 bases between the two ends. CDR3 DNA sequence: TGTGCCAGCAGTTCCCTACAGCGGAGGGGAGAGACCCAGTACTTC. Translation gives CASSSLQRRGETQYF.

The chain has TRBV11-2 and TRBJ2-1, with D possibly matching TRBD2 (5 bases). From germline, CDR1 is SGHAT and CDR2 FQNNGV. Trimming left V 8 bases short and J 7 bases short, with 21 bases between. The CDR3 totals 15 residues. As DNA, the CDR3 is TGTGCCAGCCAACTCCGAGGGTCAAGCGCTAATGAGCAGTTCTTC. Its translation: CASQLRGSSANEQFF.

Note on this clonotype: This may arise from a read error, as a much more abundant clone is one base away. The gene calls are TRBV12-3 or TRBV12-4 and TRBJ1-5, with 8 bases that match TRBD1. J was trimmed by 9 bases and V by 6 bases; bases with no gene match: 13. The CDR3 runs to 15 residues. CDR3 residues: CASRGGQEEFGPQHF. DNA of the CDR3: TGTGCCAGCAGGGGGGGACAGGAGGAATTCGGGCCCCAGCATTTT.

V is TRBV12-3 or TRBV12-4 and J is TRBJ1-1; the match to TRBD1 covers 8 bases. The CDR3 extends over 15 amino acids. V shed 6 bases and J 4 bases; nucleotides not matched to a gene: 10. The CDR3 loop is CASRPPTGVSTEAFF. CDR3 bases: TGTGCCAGCAGACCGCCGACAGGGGTGAGCACTGAAGCTTTCTTT.

V is TRBV19 and J is TRBJ1-2; D remains ambiguous. Germline CDR1 reads LNHDA; CDR2 reads SQIVND (reference sequence). CDR3 length equals 15 residues. V was trimmed by 5 bases and J by 8 bases, leaving 21 bases between them. In DNA, the CDR3 is TGTGCCAGTAGTCCCGGCAGGACTTCTGGGGAGGGCTACACCTTC. Translating gives CASSPGRTSGEGYTF.

This clonotype has at least ten counts. This chain joins TRBV11-2 and TRBJ2-7; 7 bases match TRBD2. The CDR3 is 15 amino acids. Germline V gives CDR1 SGHAT, CDR2 FQNNGV. V shed 5 bases, J shed 2 bases, and the junction held 9 bases outside the gene matches. CDR3 nucleotide sequence: TGTGCCAGCAGCAGAGGGGAGGGGATGGCCTACGAGCAGTACTTC. This gives the protein CASSRGEGMAYEQYF.

In its sample, this clonotype was seen a few times. The rearrangement joins TRBV12-3 or TRBV12-4 to TRBJ2-5; no clear D. CDR3 length equals 15 residues. V was trimmed by 0 bases and J by 0 bases, leaving 8 bases between them. CDR3 sequence reads: CASSLAGTYQETQYF. In DNA form, the CDR3 reads TGTGCCAGCAGTTTAGCGGGAACCTACCAAGAGACCCAGTACTTC.

This clonotype was detected only a few times. This sequence joins TRBV11-3 and TRBJ2-7; D uncertain. V dropped 2 bases and J dropped 0 bases, with 8 bases sitting between them. Germline lookup yields CDR1 SGHNT and CDR2 YENEEA. This CDR3 comprises 14 residues. The CDR3 DNA follows: TGTGCCAGCAGCTTATTCAGCGACTCCTACGAGCAGTACTTC. It specifies CASSLFSDSYEQYF. Complete variable domain (other parts from reference TRBV11-3 and TRBJ2-7): EAGVVQSPRYKIIEKKQPVAFWCNPISGHNTLYWYLQNLGQGPELLIRYENEEAVDDSQLPKDRFSAERLKGVDSTLKIQPAELGDSAVYLCASSLFSDSYEQYFGPGTRLTVT.

This clonotype was detected ten times or more. The V call is TRBV15, the J call TRBJ2-5; tentatively, D is TRBD2 (5 bases). V was cut by 4 bases and J by 5 bases, with 17 bases left in between. Germline loops: CDR1 LNHNV, CDR2 YYDKDF (reference sequence). The CDR3 consists of 15 residues. The CDR3 protein is CATSKAHGIEETQYF. The CDR3 bases are TGTGCCACCAGCAAGGCACACGGGATCGAGGAGACCCAGTACTTC.

This clonotype was seen many times. The genes are TRBV6-2 or TRBV6-3 and TRBJ1-1, with D unresolved. There are 15 residues in the CDR3. With 4 bases removed from V and 1 base from J, the gap between germline ends came to 13 bases. Germline-derived CDR1 and CDR2 are MNHEY and SVGEGT. The CDR3 loop is CASSSPGGGNTEAFF. The CDR3 bases are TGTGCCAGCAGTTCCCCTGGCGGAGGGAACACTGAAGCTTTCTTT.

The rearrangement joins TRBV3-1 to TRBJ2-5, with D uncertain. The CDR3 totals 11 residues. With 8 bases removed from V and 5 bases from J, the gap between germline ends came to 9 bases. Germline CDR1 LGHDT, CDR2 YNNKEL (reference sequence). CDR3 bases: TGTGCCAGCCCCAAAAGGGAGACCCAGTACTTC. Its translation: CASPKRETQYF.

The rearrangement joins TRBV7-2 to TRBJ1-5; possible D gene TRBD1, 5 bases. Germline V gene sequence: CDR1 SGHTA, CDR2 FQGNSA. This CDR3 is 12 amino acids long. V lost 4 bases, J lost 10 bases, and 11 bases lay in between. CDR3 sequence: CASSSGPSPQHF. The CDR3 bases are TGTGCCAGCAGCTCGGGGCCTTCTCCCCAGCATTTT.

This clonotype has ten or more counts. V and J are TRBV28 and TRBJ1-2; D not resolved. This CDR3 region has 12 residues. Trimming cost V 2 bases and J 5 bases, with 6 bases left between them. Germline CDR1 is MDHEN and CDR2 is SYDVKM. CDR3 in amino acids: CASSLMEYGYTF. The CDR3, as DNA: TGTGCCAGCAGTTTAATGGAGTATGGCTACACCTTC.